What follows are 9 T cell receptor beta chains derived from one specimen sequenced in a study of shared clonotypes between healthy human individuals. Measured with immunoSEQ multiplex PCR; TCRdb has only the in-frame clones, and not every one. The table lists some 2,400,000 clones, more than 90% of them singletons, with over 0.1% in the top ten. The material sequenced was naive CD4+ T cells sorted from blood. As for subset: CD45RA+ positively selected. The receptors were sampled from a man between 18 and 35 years old in good health.

This clone occurred once. The CDR3 DNA is TGTGCCAGCAATGGGTGGTCTAATGAAAAACTGTTTTTT. Protein sequence: CASNGWSNEKLFF. The rearrangement links TRBV5-6 to TRBJ1-4; no clear D. The CDR3 contains 13 residues. V was cut by 6 bases and J by 3 bases, with 9 bases left in between. The germline gives CDR1 SGHDT, CDR2 YYEEEE. Full variable domain (remainder filled in from reference TRBV5-6 and TRBJ1-4): DAGVTQSPTHLIKTRGQQVTLRCSPKSGHDTVSWYQQALGQGPQFIFQYYEEEERQRGNFPDRFSGHQFPNYSSELNVNALLLGDSALYLCASNGWSNEKLFFGSGTQLSVL.

CDR3 amino acids: CASSQTDTQYF. The CDR3, as DNA: TGTGCCAGCTCCCAAACAGATACGCAGTATTTT. The chain employs TRBV11-3 and TRBJ2-3; no firm D call. The CDR3 runs 11 residues. Trimming left V 8 bases short and J 3 bases short, with 6 bases between. Germline CDR1 is SGHNT and CDR2 is YENEEA.

V gene TRBV5-1 combines with J gene TRBJ2-7; D is perhaps TRBD1 (5 bases). The V gene lost 0 bases and the J gene lost 3 bases, with 10 bases spanning the gap. Germline V CDR1 and CDR2: SGHRS, YFSETQ. The CDR3 totals 14 residues. The CDR3, as DNA: TGCGCCAGCAGCTTGGAAGGGGAAGGCTACGAGCAGTACTTC. Its protein product is CASSLEGEGYEQYF.

The rearrangement links TRBV25-1 to TRBJ1-4; 7 nucleotides align to TRBD1. The CDR3 loop spans 16 amino acids. Germline CDR1 and CDR2: MGHDK and SYGVNS. Trimming cost V 9 bases and J 5 bases; bases outside gene matches: 15. The DNA of the CDR3 is TGTGCCAGACTACCAGCCCCGGGACAGCTAAATGAAAAACTGTTTTTT. Its protein is CARLPAPGQLNEKLFF. Complete variable domain (other parts from reference TRBV25-1 and TRBJ1-4): EADIYQTPRYLVIGTGKKITLECSQTMGHDKMYWYQQDPGMELHLIHYSYGVNSTEKGDLSSESTVSRIRTEHFPLTLESARPSHTSQYLCARLPAPGQLNEKLFFGSGTQLSVL.

The V gene is TRBV7-2, the J gene TRBJ2-1; D uncertain. The CDR3 is made up of 13 amino acids. The germline V gene has CDR1 SGHTA and CDR2 FQGNSA. Trimming pared 5 bases from V and 8 bases from J, leaving 13 bases between. The CDR3 is CASSPYKIHEQFF. The CDR3 bases are TGTGCCAGCAGCCCCTACAAGATTCATGAGCAGTTCTTC.

The chain employs TRBV4-3 and TRBJ1-4; D is unclear. This CDR3 has 16 residues. The germline V gene encodes CDR1 LGHNA and CDR2 YSLEER. Trimming left V 0 bases short and J 0 bases short, with 8 bases between. This CDR3 reads CASSQDLPSTNEKLFF. The CDR3 DNA sequence: TGCGCCAGCAGCCAAGATCTTCCTTCAACTAATGAAAAACTGTTTTTT.

This chain links TRBV5-1 with TRBJ2-3; 11 bases map to TRBD1. CDR3 size: 18 residues. The V gene's germline CDR1 is SGHRS and CDR2 YFSETQ. After removal of 4 bases from V and 1 base from J, the junction contained 11 bases not matched to a gene. The CDR3 bases are TGCGCCAGCAGCCTGGCCGGGACAGGGGGTTCTGGCACAGATACGCAGTATTTT. It specifies CASSLAGTGGSGTDTQYF. Full variable domain (missing parts from reference TRBV5-1 and TRBJ2-3): KAGVTQTPRYLIKTRGQQVTLSCSPISGHRSVSWYQQTPGQGLQFLFEYFSETQRNKGNFPGRFSGRQFSNSRSEMNVSTLELGDSALYLCASSLAGTGGSGTDTQYFGPGTRLTVL.

CDR3: CASRSSGGRNEQFF. DNA for the CDR3: TGTGCCAGTAGGTCTAGCGGGGGGCGCAATGAGCAGTTCTTC. The chain carries TRBV19 and TRBJ2-1; the match to TRBD2 covers 11 bases. The CDR3 runs to 14 residues. Germline CDR1 is LNHDA and CDR2 is SQIVND (reference sequence). The ends lost 6 bases at V and 6 bases at J; junction bases unmatched: 4.

This clone was seen only once. This sample includes further DNA sequences coding for the same CDR3. The chain uses TRBV6-1 and TRBJ1-5; TRBD1 might be the D (6 bases). V was trimmed by 4 bases and J by 5 bases, leaving 9 bases between them. This CDR3 has 13 residues. Per the germline V gene, CDR1 is MNHNS and CDR2 is SASEGT. As DNA, the CDR3 is TGTGCCAGCAGTGTTAGGGGGGATCAGCCCCAGCATTTT. Residues: CASSVRGDQPQHF.